Given below is one T cell receptor beta chain in context. Its antigen is undetermined. This specimen belongs to a study of T cells in Graves' hyperthyroidism and ophthalmopathy. Study context: Before treatment of any kind, peripheral blood was taken at initial diagnosis.

After removal of 0 bases from V and 4 bases from J, the junction contained 1 base not matched to a gene. Germline V gene data show CDR1 as MNHEY and CDR2 as SVGAGI. The CDR3 is made up of 14 amino acids. Researchers amplified the TCR beta CDR3 regions from RNA transcripts. First-round RT-PCR targeting the TCR CDR3 was performed with the HTBI primer set. MiXCR, run by TCRdb on the multiplex PCR reads, gives a single entry per CDR3 protein. The sample consists of about 700,000 distinct CDR3 sequences, 12% to 15% of them appearing once. Findings and limits, study-wide: Ophthalmopathy was separated from stable hyperthyroidism by a 13 V-J model.

Patients were aged 18 to 65, had disease duration under 2 months, and had newly diagnosed hyperthyroidism. This rearrangement joins TRBV6-5 to TRBJ2-7; TRBD2 agrees at 9 bases. The sequencing input was blood. The TCR originated in a woman between 18 and 29 years old with Graves' hyperthyroidism. CDR3 DNA sequence: TGTGCCAGCAGTTACTCGACTAGCGGTTACGAGCAGTACTTC. The encoded protein is CASSYSTSGYEQYF.